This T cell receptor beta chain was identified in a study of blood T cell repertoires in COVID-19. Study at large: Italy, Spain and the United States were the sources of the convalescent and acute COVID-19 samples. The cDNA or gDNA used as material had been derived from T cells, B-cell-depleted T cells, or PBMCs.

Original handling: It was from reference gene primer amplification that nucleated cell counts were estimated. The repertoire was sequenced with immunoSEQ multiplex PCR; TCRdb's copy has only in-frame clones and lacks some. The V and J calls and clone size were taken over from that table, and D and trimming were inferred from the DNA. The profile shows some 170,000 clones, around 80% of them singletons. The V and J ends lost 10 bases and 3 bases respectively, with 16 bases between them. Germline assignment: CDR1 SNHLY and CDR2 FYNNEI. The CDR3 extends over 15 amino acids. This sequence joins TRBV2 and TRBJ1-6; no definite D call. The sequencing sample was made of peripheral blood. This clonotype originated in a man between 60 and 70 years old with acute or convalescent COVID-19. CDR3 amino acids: CATRVDTRYNSPLHF. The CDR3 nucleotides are TGTGCCACCCGAGTTGACACTCGCTATAATTCACCCCTCCACTTT.